The 5 T cell receptor beta chains below come from one sample, sequenced in a study of STAT5B mutations in CD4+ large granular lymphocyte leukemia (dated by TCRdb to 2021 to 2024). Library generation was performed with the immunoSEQ multiplex PCR assay. TCRdb took over this immuneACCESS table, retaining in-frame rearrangements with V and J assigned. Such tables are incomplete; in checked studies, under half of the missing clones stem from an unresolved V gene, and the remainder is unexplained. The sample data list 30,000 to 35,000 clones, and roughly three quarters of these were observed just once. The ten largest make up 2.5% to 3% of the sample. The sequenced sample consisted of CD4+ T cells from blood buffy coats. Source of these receptors: a human donor in good health.

This chain connects TRBV7-9 to TRBJ2-5; TRBD1 aligns across 11 bases. This CDR3 has 15 residues. V was pared by 5 bases and J by 5 bases, with 7 bases of the junction left unmatched. Germline V gene data show CDR1 as SEHNR and CDR2 as FQNEAQ (reference sequence). CDR3 sequence reads: CASSGSDRGRETQYF. CDR3 in DNA: TGTGCCAGCAGCGGCTCGGACAGGGGGCGGGAGACCCAGTACTTC.

CDR3 in amino acids: CASSVEAGLGRGDFYNEQFF. For the CDR3, the DNA is TGTGCCAGCAGCGTAGAGGCGGGTTTGGGTCGGGGGGACTTTTACAATGAGCAGTTCTTC. The genes are TRBV9 and TRBJ2-1; TRBD2 matches 7 bases. This CDR3 has 20 amino acids. J gave up 4 bases and V 0 bases, and 19 bases lay outside the gene matches. CDR1 is SGDLS and CDR2 is YYNGEE in the germline V gene.

V is TRBV4-1 and J is TRBJ2-6; TRBD1 is a possible D gene (6 bases). CDR1 is MGHRA and CDR2 is YSYEKL in the germline V gene. This CDR3 comprises 18 residues. Between the trimmed V and J ends, which lost 4 bases and 0 bases, there was a span of 16 bases. CDR3 in amino acids: CASSPRGRVNSGANVLTF. The CDR3, as DNA: TGCGCCAGCAGCCCCAGGGGCAGGGTGAACTCTGGGGCCAACGTCCTGACTTTC.

In its sample, this clone was seen a few times. This sequence joins TRBV9 and TRBJ2-3; possible D gene TRBD2, 7 bases. The CDR3 length is 16 residues. Per the germline V gene, CDR1 is SGDLS and CDR2 is YYNGEE. V was shortened by 4 bases and J by 2 bases, with 17 bases between the two germline ends. In nucleotides, the CDR3 is TGTGCCAGCAGCTCAAGAGGGGGGGACCACACAGATACGCAGTATTTT. It yields the protein CASSSRGGDHTDTQYF. Looking up the rest from reference TRBV9 and TRBJ2-3 gives the full variable domain: DSGVTQTPKHLITATGQRVTLRCSPRSGDLSVYWYQQSLDQGLQFLIQYYNGEERAKGNILERFSAQQFPDLHSELNLSSLELGDSALYFCASSSRGGDHTDTQYFGPGTRLTVL.

This clone was detected only a few times. The chain recombines TRBV7-2 with TRBJ1-6; TRBD1 is a possible D gene (6 bases). This CDR3 has 15 amino acids. Germline CDR1 is SGHTA and CDR2 is FQGNSA. The V end was cut by 4 bases, the J end by 10 bases, with 17 bases between. The CDR3 reads CASSSNRVEWSPLHF. In nucleotides, the CDR3 is TGTGCCAGCAGCTCAAACAGGGTCGAGTGGTCACCCCTCCACTTT.